A single sample gave rise to the 19 T cell receptor beta chains below, sequenced in a study of blood T cell repertoires in COVID-19. Only in-frame clones appear in the TCRdb table, and some are missing; sequencing was by immunoSEQ multiplex PCR. The sample has roughly 62,000 clones; over 70% are singletons. Sequencing was carried out using peripheral blood. The receptor source for this set is a man aged 25-45 years with COVID-19, enrolled during active disease.

The gene calls are TRBV4-3 and TRBJ2-5; D not certain. Germline V CDR1 and CDR2: LGHNA, YSLEER. V lost 0 bases and J 1 base, leaving 9 bases between the germline ends. There are 15 residues in the CDR3. The DNA of the CDR3 is TGCGCCAGCAGCCAAGATTCGGCAGGCCAAGAGACCCAGTACTTC. Translated: CASSQDSAGQETQYF.

CDR3 in amino acids: CASSIVAPPATRNTIYF. CDR3 nucleotides: TGTGCCAGTAGTATAGTAGCCCCGCCGGCCACGAGAAACACCATATATTTT. V gene TRBV19 combines with J gene TRBJ1-3; unclear D gene. Germline CDR1 reads LNHDA; CDR2 reads SQIVND (reference sequence). With 1 base removed from V and 5 bases from J, the gap between germline ends came to 18 bases. The CDR3 is 17 residues long.

This chain links TRBV6-5 with TRBJ1-4; TRBD1 matches 8 bases. The germline V gene encodes CDR1 MNHEY and CDR2 SVGAGI. The CDR3 covers 15 residues. V shed 6 bases and J 6 bases; nucleotides not matched to a gene: 9. The DNA for the CDR3 is TGTGCCAGCAGCTTCGGACAGGGAGGAGATGAAAAACTGTTTTTT. Protein product: CASSFGQGGDEKLFF.

The rearrangement uses TRBV5-4 and TRBJ1-4; the D is unclear. The germline gives CDR1 SGHNT, CDR2 YYREEE (reference sequence). The CDR3 loop spans 11 amino acids. The ends were cut back, 5 bases at V and 8 bases at J, with 7 bases in the middle. The CDR3 reads CASRIQEKLFF. Here the CDR3 DNA reads TGTGCCAGCAGGATTCAGGAAAAACTGTTTTTT.

This clone has a handful of counts. The rearrangement links TRBV4-2 to TRBJ1-3, with unresolved D. V lost 4 bases to trimming and J lost 0 bases, with 7 bases between them. The V gene's germline CDR1 is LGHNA and CDR2 YNFKEQ. This CDR3 spans 14 amino acids. DNA of the CDR3: TGTGCCAGCAGCCCGTTAATCTCTGGAAACACCATATATTTT. Its protein product is CASSPLISGNTIYF.

This clone was seen at least ten times. The V gene is TRBV12-3 or TRBV12-4, the J gene TRBJ2-7, with 8 bases fitting TRBD1. CDR3 length: 12 amino acids. Trimming cost V 6 bases and J 7 bases; bases outside gene matches: 5. The CDR3 loop is CASSVGQGEQYF. In DNA, the CDR3 is TGTGCCAGCAGCGTCGGACAGGGTGAGCAGTACTTC.

This clone has only one observation. The V and J genes are TRBV11-1 and TRBJ2-7, with D possibly TRBD1 on 6 matching bases. Trimming left V 8 bases short and J 3 bases short, with 20 bases between. Germline loops: CDR1 SGHAT, CDR2 FQDESV (reference sequence). The CDR3 consists of 15 residues. CDR3 region: CASGSGQPGDYEQYF. The CDR3 DNA follows: TGTGCCAGCGGCTCGGGACAACCAGGGGACTACGAGCAGTACTTC.

The DNA of the CDR3 is TGCAGTAGTGCTAGATCGGGCGAGCAGTACTTC. Its protein product is CSSARSGEQYF. The chain employs TRBV20-1 and TRBJ2-7, with D hard to call. Trimming stripped 8 bases from V and 6 bases from J, with 14 bases between. The length of the CDR3 is 11 residues. From germline, CDR1 is DFQATT and CDR2 SNEGSKA (reference sequence).

This rearrangement joins TRBV30 to TRBJ2-1; 10 nucleotides match TRBD2. Germline-derived CDR1 and CDR2 are GTSNPN and SVGIG (reference sequence). J lost 9 bases, V lost 2 bases, and 4 bases had no gene match. The CDR3 is 13 residues long. The CDR3 is CAWSPRLAGEQFF. The CDR3 DNA sequence: TGTGCCTGGAGTCCCCGACTAGCGGGTGAGCAGTTCTTC. Together with reference TRBV30 and TRBJ2-1, the CDR3 gives the full variable domain: SQTIHQWPATLVQPVGSPLSLECTVEGTSNPNLYWYRQAAGRGLQLLFYSVGIGQISSEVPQNLSASRPQDRQFILSSKKLLLSDSGFYLCAWSPRLAGEQFFGPGTRLTVL.

In its sample, this clone was seen a few times. The rearrangement uses TRBV9 and TRBJ1-2, with D perhaps matching TRBD1 (5 bases). Trimming removed 0 bases from V and 8 bases from J, with 14 bases in between. Germline V gene data show CDR1 as SGDLS and CDR2 as YYNGEE. The CDR3 has 14 amino acids. CDR3: CASSVVPGKSGYTF. CDR3 nucleotide sequence: TGTGCCAGCAGCGTAGTGCCAGGGAAGAGCGGCTACACCTTC.

The V call is TRBV27, the J call TRBJ2-7; maybe TRBD2 (6 bases). CDR3 size: 14 residues. With 4 bases removed from V and 1 base from J, the gap between germline ends came to 11 bases. Germline CDR1 reads MNHEY; CDR2 reads SMNVEV (reference sequence). CDR3 amino acids: CASSSPTRSYEQYF. The CDR3 nucleotides are TGTGCCAGCAGTTCCCCGACTAGATCCTACGAGCAGTACTTC.

The chain carries TRBV18 and TRBJ1-1, with D possibly being TRBD1 (6 bases). This CDR3 comprises 15 residues. Germline V gene lookup returns CDR1 KGHSH and CDR2 LQKENI. V lost 6 bases and J 0 bases, leaving 14 bases between the germline ends. Here the CDR3 reads CASSNQGQMNTEAFF. The CDR3 region has the DNA TGTGCCAGCTCCAACCAAGGACAGATGAACACTGAAGCTTTCTTT.

V gene TRBV2 combines with J gene TRBJ1-6; no definite D call. The V gene lost 8 bases and the J gene lost 6 bases, with 14 bases spanning the gap. CDR3 size: 14 residues. Looked up from germline, CDR1 is SNHLY and CDR2 is FYNNEI. The CDR3 protein is CASAEAALNSPLHF. Here the CDR3 DNA reads TGTGCCAGCGCGGAGGCAGCGCTTAATTCACCCCTCCACTTT.

The CDR3 reads CATSRDQGGGNQPQHF. The CDR3 DNA is TGTGCCACCAGCAGAGATCAAGGGGGGGGCAATCAGCCCCAGCATTTT. J is TRBJ1-5 and V is TRBV15; D may be TRBD1 (6 bases). The CDR3 spans 16 residues. In germline, CDR1 is LNHNV, CDR2 YYDKDF (reference sequence). Trimming cost V 0 bases and J 2 bases, with 11 bases left between them.

The count of this clone is one. The chain couples TRBV3-1 (or the pseudogene TRBV3-2) to TRBJ1-2; 8 positions match TRBD1. V was clipped by 4 bases and J by 0 bases; unmatched bases: 4. CDR3 length: 15 residues. Germline V gives CDR1 LGHDT, CDR2 YNNKEL (reference sequence). The CDR3 DNA is TGTGCCAGCAGCCTTACAGGGGGAACTAACTATGGCTACACCTTC. Translating it yields CASSLTGGTNYGYTF.

This clone was counted a single time. The rearrangement joins TRBV7-9 to TRBJ1-2, with TRBD1 matching over 7 bases. CDR1 and CDR2 (germline): SEHNR, FQNEAQ (reference sequence). After removal of 4 bases from V and 2 bases from J, the junction contained 4 bases not matched to a gene. This CDR3 is built from 14 residues. The CDR3 DNA follows: TGTGCCAGCAGCTCGGCGGACAGGAACTATGGCTACACCTTC. Protein sequence: CASSSADRNYGYTF.

The V call is TRBV7-2, the J call TRBJ2-7; tentatively, D is TRBD2 (5 bases). The CDR3 consists of 13 residues. V lost 5 bases, J lost 6 bases, and 14 bases lay in between. Germline CDR1 and CDR2: SGHTA and FQGNSA. The CDR3 bases are TGTGCCAGCAGCCCCTACGGGGAAGGCGAGCAGTACTTC. It yields the protein CASSPYGEGEQYF. The full variable domain, in which reference TRBV7-2 and TRBJ2-7 provide the parts outside the CDR3, is GAGVSQSPSNKVTEKGKDVELRCDPISGHTALYWYRQSLGQGLEFLIYFQGNSAPDKSGLPSDRFSAERTGGSVSTLTIQRTQQEDSAVYLCASSPYGEGEQYFGPGTRLTVT.

J is TRBJ2-7 and V is TRBV29-1; 11 bases map to TRBD2. With 7 bases clipped from V and 6 bases from J, the junction kept 11 bases outside the gene matches. This CDR3 comprises 14 residues. Looked up from germline, CDR1 is SQVTM and CDR2 is ANQGSEA. The CDR3 DNA reads as TGCAGCGCAAATAGCGGGAGGGGGGACGGCGAGCAGTACTTC. Protein: CSANSGRGDGEQYF.

J is TRBJ2-1 and V is TRBV11-2, with 8 bases lining up with TRBD2. Germline-derived CDR1 and CDR2 are SGHAT and FQNNGV. CDR3 size: 15 residues. J was trimmed by 13 bases and V by 0 bases; bases with no gene match: 11. In DNA, the CDR3 is TGTGCCAGCAGCTTAGAGAGATTAGCGGGAACAGTTCAGTTCTTC. Translated: CASSLERLAGTVQFF.